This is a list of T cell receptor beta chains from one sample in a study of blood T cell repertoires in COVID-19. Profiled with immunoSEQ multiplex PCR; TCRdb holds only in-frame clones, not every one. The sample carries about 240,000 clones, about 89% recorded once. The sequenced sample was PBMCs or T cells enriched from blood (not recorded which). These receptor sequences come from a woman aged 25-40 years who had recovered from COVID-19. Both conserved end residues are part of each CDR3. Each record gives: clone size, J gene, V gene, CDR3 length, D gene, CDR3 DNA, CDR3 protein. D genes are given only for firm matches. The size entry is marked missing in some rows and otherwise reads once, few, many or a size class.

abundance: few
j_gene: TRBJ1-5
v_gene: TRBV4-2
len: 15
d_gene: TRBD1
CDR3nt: TGTGCCAGCAGCCCGACGGACAGGGTTTCTTCGCCCCAGCATTTT
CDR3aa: CASSPTDRVSSPQHF

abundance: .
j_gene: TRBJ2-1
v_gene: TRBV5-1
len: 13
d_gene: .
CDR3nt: TGCGCCAGCAGGTTCCCGGGTCTAACTGAGCAGTTCTTC
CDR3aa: CASRFPGLTEQFF

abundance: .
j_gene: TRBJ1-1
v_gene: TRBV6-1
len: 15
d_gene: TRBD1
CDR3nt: TGTGCCAGCAGTGACAGGGGGCGCTCCATCACTGAAGCTTTCTTT
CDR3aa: CASSDRGRSITEAFF

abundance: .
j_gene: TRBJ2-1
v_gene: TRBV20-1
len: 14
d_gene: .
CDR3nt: TGCAGTGCTAGTAGTCCGGTTGGGAGGAATGAGCAGTTCTTC
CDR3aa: CSASSPVGRNEQFF

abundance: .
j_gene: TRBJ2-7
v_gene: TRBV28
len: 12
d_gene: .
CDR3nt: TGTGCCTCGGGCGGGCAGCCCTACGAGCAGTACTTC
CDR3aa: CASGGQPYEQYF

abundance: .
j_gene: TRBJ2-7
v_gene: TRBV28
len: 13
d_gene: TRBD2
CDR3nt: TGTGCCAGCAGCGATTCCGGGAGGTACGAGCAGTACTTC
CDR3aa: CASSDSGRYEQYF

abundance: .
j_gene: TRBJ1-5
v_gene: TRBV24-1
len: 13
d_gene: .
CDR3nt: TGTGCCACCAGTGATCACCCGAGTCAGCCCCAGCATTTT
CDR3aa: CATSDHPSQPQHF

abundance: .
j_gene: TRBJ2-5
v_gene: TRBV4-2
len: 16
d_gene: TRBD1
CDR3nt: TGTGCCAGCAGCCAAGTCGGGCGGACAGGGGGAGAGACCCAGTACTTC
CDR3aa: CASSQVGRTGGETQYF

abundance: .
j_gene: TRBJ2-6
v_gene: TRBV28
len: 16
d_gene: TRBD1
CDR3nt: TGTGCCAGCAGCCTGACAGGGGGCTCTGGGGCCAACGTCCTGACTTTC
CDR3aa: CASSLTGGSGANVLTF

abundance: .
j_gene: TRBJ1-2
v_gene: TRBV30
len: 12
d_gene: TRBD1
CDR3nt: TGTGCCTGGGAACAGGGGGCTTATGGCTACACCTTC
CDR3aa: CAWEQGAYGYTF

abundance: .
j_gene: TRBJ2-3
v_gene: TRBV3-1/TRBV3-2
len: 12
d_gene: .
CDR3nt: TGTGCCAGCAGCCCTCAGGGAGATACGCAGTATTTT
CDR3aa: CASSPQGDTQYF

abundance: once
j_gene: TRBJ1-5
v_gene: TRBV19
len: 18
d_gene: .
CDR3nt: TGTGCCAGTAGTCCCTCCACCCTCAGGGTATATAGCAATCAGCCCCAGCATTTT
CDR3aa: CASSPSTLRVYSNQPQHF

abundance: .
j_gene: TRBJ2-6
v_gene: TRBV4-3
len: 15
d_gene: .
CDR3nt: TGCGCCAGCAGTCACAGGTACTCTGGGGCCAACGTCCTGACTTTC
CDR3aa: CASSHRYSGANVLTF

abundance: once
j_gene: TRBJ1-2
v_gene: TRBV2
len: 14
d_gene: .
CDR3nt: TGTGCCAGCAGAAACTTCAGGATATACTATGGCTACACCTTC
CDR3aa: CASRNFRIYYGYTF

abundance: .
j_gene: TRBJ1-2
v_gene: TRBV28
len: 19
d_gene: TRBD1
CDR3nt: TGTGCCAGCAGTCCCCCGAGAGGGACAGAGAGATTCGTTAACTATGGCTACACCTTC
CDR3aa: CASSPPRGTERFVNYGYTF

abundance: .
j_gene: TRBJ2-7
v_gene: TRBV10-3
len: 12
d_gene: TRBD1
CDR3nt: TGTGCCATCCACGACAGGGGGTACGAGCAGTACTTC
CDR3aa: CAIHDRGYEQYF

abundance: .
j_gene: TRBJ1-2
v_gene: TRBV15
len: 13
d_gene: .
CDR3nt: TGTGCCACCAGCAGAGGGGACAACAATGGCTACACCTTC
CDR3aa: CATSRGDNNGYTF

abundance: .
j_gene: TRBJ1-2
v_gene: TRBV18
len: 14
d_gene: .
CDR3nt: TGTGCCAGCACCATTTCGGGGGGAGACTATGGCTACACCTTC
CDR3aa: CASTISGGDYGYTF

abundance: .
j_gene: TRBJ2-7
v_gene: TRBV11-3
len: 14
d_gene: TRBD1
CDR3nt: TGTGCCAGCAGCATCCGACAGGGTCTTGGGGAGCAGTACTTC
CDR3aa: CASSIRQGLGEQYF

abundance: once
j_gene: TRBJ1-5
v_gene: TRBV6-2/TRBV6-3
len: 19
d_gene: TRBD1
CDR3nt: TGTGCCAGCAGTTACGGGCAGGGGGCGAACCTCTATAGCAATCAGCCCCAGCATTTT
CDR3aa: CASSYGQGANLYSNQPQHF

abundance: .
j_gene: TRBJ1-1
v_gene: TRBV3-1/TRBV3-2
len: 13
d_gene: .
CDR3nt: TGTGCCAGCAGCCAAGTCTCAGGATTAGAAGCTTTCTTT
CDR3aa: CASSQVSGLEAFF

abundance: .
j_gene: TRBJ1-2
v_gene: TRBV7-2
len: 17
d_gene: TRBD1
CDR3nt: TGTGCCAGCAGCTTAGTTAAGCGGACAGGGGAAAACTATGGCTACACCTTC
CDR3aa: CASSLVKRTGENYGYTF

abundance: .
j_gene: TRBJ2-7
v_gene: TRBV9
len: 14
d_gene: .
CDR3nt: TGTGCCAGCAGCCCCTACCTTGCGCCCTACGAGCAGTACTTC
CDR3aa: CASSPYLAPYEQYF

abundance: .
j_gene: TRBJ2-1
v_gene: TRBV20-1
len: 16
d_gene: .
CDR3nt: TGCAGTGCTAGTGATAGGTTGAGGAGCTCCTACAATGAGCAGTTCTTC
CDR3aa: CSASDRLRSSYNEQFF

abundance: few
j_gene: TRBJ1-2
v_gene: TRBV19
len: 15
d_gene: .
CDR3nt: TGTGCCAGTAGTATATCCCTTGATCCGGGCTATGGCTACACCTTC
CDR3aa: CASSISLDPGYGYTF

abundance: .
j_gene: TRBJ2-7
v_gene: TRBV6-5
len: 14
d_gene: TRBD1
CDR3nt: TGTGCCAGCAGTACCCCGGGACAGGGTTACGAGCAGTACTTC
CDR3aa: CASSTPGQGYEQYF

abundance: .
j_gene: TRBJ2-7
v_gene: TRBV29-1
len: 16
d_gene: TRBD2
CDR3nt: TGCAGCGTCCTCGGGGGGGGAAGGAGAACCTCCTACGAGCAGTACTTC
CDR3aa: CSVLGGGRRTSYEQYF

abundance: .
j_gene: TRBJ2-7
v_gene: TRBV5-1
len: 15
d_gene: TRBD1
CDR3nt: TGCGCCAGCAGCTTCACAGGGGGCTATGCCTACGAGCAGTACTTC
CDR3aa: CASSFTGGYAYEQYF

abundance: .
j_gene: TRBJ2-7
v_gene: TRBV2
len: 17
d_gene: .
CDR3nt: TGTGCCAGCAGACACAGCCCTTCTACCACTCGAACCTACGAGCAGTACTTC
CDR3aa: CASRHSPSTTRTYEQYF

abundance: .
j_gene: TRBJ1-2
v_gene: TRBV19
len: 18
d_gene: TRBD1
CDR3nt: TGTGCCAGTAGTGAACAGGGGGCTGTGCCCGATTTTAACTATGGCTACACCTTC
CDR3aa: CASSEQGAVPDFNYGYTF

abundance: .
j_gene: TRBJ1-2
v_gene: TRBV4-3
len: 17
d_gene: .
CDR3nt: TGCGCCAGCAGCCTAGGTCCAGGCCGACCTGCTTTCTATGGCTACACCTTC
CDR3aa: CASSLGPGRPAFYGYTF

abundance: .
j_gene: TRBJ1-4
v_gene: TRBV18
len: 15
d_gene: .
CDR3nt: TGTGCCAGCTCACCATCTACACGGAGGGTTGAAAAACTGTTTTTT
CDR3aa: CASSPSTRRVEKLFF

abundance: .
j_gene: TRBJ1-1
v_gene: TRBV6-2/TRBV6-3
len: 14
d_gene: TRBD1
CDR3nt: TGTGCCAGCACCCCGGGACAGGTGAACACTGAAGCTTTCTTT
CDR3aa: CASTPGQVNTEAFF

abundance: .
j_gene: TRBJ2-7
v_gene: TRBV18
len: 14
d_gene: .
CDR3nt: TGTGCCAGCTCACCACCCCTAGGGGGTAGCGAGCAGTACTTC
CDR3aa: CASSPPLGGSEQYF

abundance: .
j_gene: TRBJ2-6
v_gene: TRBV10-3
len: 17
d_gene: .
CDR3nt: TGTGCCATCAGTGAGTCGGTAGGGGGCTCTGGGGCCAACGTCCTGACTTTC
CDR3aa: CAISESVGGSGANVLTF

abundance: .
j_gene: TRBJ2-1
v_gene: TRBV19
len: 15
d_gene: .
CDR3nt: TGTGCCAGTAGTATACAGGAGGCCCCCTACAATGAGCAGTTCTTC
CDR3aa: CASSIQEAPYNEQFF

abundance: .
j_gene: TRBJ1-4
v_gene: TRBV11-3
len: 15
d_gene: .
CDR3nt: TGTGCCAGCAGCTTTTATCGACTGAATAATGAAAAACTGTTTTTT
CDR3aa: CASSFYRLNNEKLFF

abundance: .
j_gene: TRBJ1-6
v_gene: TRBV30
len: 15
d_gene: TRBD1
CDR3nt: TGTGCCTGGAGCTTCGTCCGGGACAGGGGTGCACCCCTCCACTTT
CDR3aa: CAWSFVRDRGAPLHF

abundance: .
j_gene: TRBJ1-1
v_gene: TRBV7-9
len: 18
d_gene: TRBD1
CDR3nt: TGTGCCAGCAGCCGTAGCGTAGGGACAGGGCGTTTGAACACTGAAGCTTTCTTT
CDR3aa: CASSRSVGTGRLNTEAFF

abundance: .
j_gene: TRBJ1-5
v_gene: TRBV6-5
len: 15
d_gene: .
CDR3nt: TGTGCCAGCGGCCGGGGAGGATATAGCAATCAGCCCCAGCATTTT
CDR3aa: CASGRGGYSNQPQHF

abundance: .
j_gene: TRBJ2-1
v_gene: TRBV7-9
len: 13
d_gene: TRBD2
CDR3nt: TGTGCCAGCCGGACTAGCGGTGACGGTGAGCAGTTCTTC
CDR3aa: CASRTSGDGEQFF

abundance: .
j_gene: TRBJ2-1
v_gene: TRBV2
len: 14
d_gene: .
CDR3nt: TGTGCCAGCAGTGAGGACACAACCTACAATGAGCAGTTCTTC
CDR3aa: CASSEDTTYNEQFF

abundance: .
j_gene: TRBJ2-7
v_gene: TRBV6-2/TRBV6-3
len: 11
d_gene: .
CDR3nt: TGTGCCAGCAGTTCTACGGGTGAGCAGTACTTC
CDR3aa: CASSSTGEQYF

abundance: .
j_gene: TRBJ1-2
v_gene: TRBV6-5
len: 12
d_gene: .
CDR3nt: TGTGCCAGCAGCCCAGGGCGAAGAGGCTACACCTTC
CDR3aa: CASSPGRRGYTF

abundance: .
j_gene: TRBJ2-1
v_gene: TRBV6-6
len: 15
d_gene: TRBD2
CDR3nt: TGTGCCAGCAGTTACCCTAGCGGGAGTGGCAATGAGCAGTTCTTC
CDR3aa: CASSYPSGSGNEQFF

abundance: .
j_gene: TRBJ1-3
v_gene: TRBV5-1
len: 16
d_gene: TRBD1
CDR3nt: TGCGCCAGCAGCTCCCCGGGACAGGCCTCTGGAAACACCATATATTTT
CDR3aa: CASSSPGQASGNTIYF

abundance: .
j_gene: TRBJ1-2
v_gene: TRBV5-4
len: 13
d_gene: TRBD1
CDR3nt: TGTGCCAGCAGCCCCGGACAGGGATATGGCTACACCTTC
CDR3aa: CASSPGQGYGYTF

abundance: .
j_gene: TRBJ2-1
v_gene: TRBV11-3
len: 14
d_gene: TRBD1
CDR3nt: TGTGCCAGCAGCTGGGACAGCCTAAACAATGAGCAGTTCTTC
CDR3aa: CASSWDSLNNEQFF

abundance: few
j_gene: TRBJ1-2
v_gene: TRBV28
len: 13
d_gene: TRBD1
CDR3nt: TGTGCCAGCAGTTCTGGGACAGTAAATGGCTACACCTTC
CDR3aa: CASSSGTVNGYTF

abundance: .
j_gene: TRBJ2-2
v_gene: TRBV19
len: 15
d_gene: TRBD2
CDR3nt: TGTGCCAGTAGTATATCTAGCGGAAACACCGGGGAGCTGTTTTTT
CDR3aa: CASSISSGNTGELFF

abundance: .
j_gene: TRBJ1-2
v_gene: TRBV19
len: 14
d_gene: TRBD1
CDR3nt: TGTGCCAGTAGTATAGGACAGGGTAACTATGGCTACACCTTC
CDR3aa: CASSIGQGNYGYTF

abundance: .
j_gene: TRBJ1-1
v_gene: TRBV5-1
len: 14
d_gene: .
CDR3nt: TGCGCCAGCAGCTTCGCAAATTCGGACACTGAAGCTTTCTTT
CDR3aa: CASSFANSDTEAFF

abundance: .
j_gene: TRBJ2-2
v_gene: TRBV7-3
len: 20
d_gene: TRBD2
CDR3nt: TGTGCCAGCAGCTTCTCCCCCGGAGGGTTAGCGGGCTCGAACACCGGGGAGCTGTTTTTT
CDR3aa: CASSFSPGGLAGSNTGELFF

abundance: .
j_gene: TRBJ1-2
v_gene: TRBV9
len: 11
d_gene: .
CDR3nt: TGTGCCAGCAGCCTCAACTATGGCTACACCTTC
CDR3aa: CASSLNYGYTF

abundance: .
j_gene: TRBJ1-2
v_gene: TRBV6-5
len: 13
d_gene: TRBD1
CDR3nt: TGTGCCAGCAGTTTGACAGGGGGCTATGGCTACACCTTC
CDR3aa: CASSLTGGYGYTF

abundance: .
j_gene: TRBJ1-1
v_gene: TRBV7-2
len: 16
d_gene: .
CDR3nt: TGTGCCAGCAGCTTAGCGTTGACAGGAGGGAACACTGAAGCTTTCTTT
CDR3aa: CASSLALTGGNTEAFF